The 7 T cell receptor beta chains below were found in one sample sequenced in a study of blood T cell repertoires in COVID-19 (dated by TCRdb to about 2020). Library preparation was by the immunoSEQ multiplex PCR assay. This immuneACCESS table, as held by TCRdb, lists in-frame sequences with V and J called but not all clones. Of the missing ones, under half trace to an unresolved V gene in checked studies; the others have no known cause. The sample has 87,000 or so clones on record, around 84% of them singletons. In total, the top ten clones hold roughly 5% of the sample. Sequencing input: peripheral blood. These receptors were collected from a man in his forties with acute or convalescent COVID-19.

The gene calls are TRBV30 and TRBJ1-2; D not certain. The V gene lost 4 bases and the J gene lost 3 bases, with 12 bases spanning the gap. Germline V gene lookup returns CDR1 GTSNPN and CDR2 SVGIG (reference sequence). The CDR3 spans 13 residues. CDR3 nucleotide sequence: TGTGCCTGGACCGCAACCGCGGACTATGGCTACACCTTC. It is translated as CAWTATADYGYTF.

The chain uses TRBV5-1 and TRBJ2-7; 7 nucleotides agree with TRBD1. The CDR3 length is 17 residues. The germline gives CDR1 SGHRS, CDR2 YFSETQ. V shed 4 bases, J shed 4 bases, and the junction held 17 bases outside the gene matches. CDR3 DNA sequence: TGCGCCAGCAGCCGGGACCGGGACAGCTCTATATCGTACGAGCAGTACTTC. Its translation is CASSRDRDSSISYEQYF.

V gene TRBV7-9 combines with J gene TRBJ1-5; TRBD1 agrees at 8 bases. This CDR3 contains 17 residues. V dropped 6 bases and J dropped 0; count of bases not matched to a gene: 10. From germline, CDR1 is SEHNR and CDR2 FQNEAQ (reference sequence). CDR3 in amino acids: CASRQDRGLYSNQPQHF. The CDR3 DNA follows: TGTGCCAGCAGACAAGACAGGGGCCTTTATAGCAATCAGCCCCAGCATTTT.

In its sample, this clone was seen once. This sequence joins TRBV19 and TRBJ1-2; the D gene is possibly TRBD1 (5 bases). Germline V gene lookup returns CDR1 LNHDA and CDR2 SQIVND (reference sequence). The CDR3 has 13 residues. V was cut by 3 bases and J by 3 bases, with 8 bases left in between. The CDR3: CASSMTRDYGYTF. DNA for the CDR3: TGTGCCAGTAGTATGACCAGGGACTATGGCTACACCTTC.

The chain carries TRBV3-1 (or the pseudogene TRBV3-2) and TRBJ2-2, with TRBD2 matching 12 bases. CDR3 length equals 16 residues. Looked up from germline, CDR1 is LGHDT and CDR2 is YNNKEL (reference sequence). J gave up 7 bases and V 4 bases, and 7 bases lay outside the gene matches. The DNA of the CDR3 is TGTGCCAGCAGCCTCGCTAGCGGGAGGGCCAGCGGGGAGCTGTTTTTT. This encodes CASSLASGRASGELFF.

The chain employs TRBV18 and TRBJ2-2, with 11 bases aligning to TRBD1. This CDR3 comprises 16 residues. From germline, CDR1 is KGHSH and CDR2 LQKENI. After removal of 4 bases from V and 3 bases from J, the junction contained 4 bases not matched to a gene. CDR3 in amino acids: CASSRSGQGDTGELFF. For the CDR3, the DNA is TGTGCCAGCTCACGTTCGGGACAGGGGGACACCGGGGAGCTGTTTTTT. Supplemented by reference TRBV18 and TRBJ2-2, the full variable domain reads NAGVMQNPRHLVRRRGQEARLRCSPMKGHSHVYWYRQLPEEGLKFMVYLQKENIIDESGMPKERFSAEFPKEGPSILRIQQVVRGDSAAYFCASSRSGQGDTGELFFGEGSRLTVL.

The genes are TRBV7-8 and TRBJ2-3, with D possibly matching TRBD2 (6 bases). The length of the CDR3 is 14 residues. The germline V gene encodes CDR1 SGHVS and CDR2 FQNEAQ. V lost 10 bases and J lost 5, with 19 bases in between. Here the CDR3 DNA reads TGTGCCACCAAGACTAGTGTAAGAGAAGATACGCAGTATTTT. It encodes CATKTSVREDTQYF.